One and the same sample provided the 23 T cell receptor beta chains below, sequenced in a study of shared clonotypes between healthy human individuals. Data came from immunoSEQ multiplex PCR; TCRdb stores just in-frame clones and leaves some out. This sample has about 490,000 clones, with around 73% found just once. Sequencing input: PBMCs. The receptors shown here come from a middle-aged woman in good health. Some clones in this sample may be carry-over from other donors' samples.

This clone has just one count. The V and J genes are TRBV30 and TRBJ2-4; maybe TRBD2 (5 bases). Germline V CDR1 and CDR2: GTSNPN, SVGIG (reference sequence). Trimming took off 0 bases at V and 0 bases at J, with 15 bases between the two ends. This CDR3 contains 17 residues. The CDR3 sequence: CAWSVRGRLLAKNIQYF. CDR3 DNA: TGTGCCTGGAGTGTACGGGGAAGACTACTAGCCAAAAACATTCAGTACTTC.

V usage is TRBV18 and J usage is TRBJ1-1, with D perhaps matching TRBD1 (5 bases). CDR1 is KGHSH, CDR2 LQKENI, per germline. The CDR3 is 15 amino acids. Trimming pared 3 bases from V and 4 bases from J, leaving 15 bases between. The CDR3 spells CASSPPGRGGTEAFF. The CDR3 DNA reads as TGTGCCAGCTCACCTCCCGGGAGGGGCGGCACTGAAGCTTTCTTT.

Regarding this clone: A junction end diverges from the germline sequence, so it may reflect a read error. This chain links TRBV14 with TRBJ2-7; tentatively, D is TRBD1 (6 bases). CDR1 is SGHDN and CDR2 is FVKESK in the germline V gene. This CDR3 has 14 amino acids. CDR3 DNA sequence: TGTGCCAGCAGGCAAGGGGGTTTGAGCTACGAGCAGTACTTC. Translating gives CASRQGGLSYEQYF. The full variable domain, completed using reference TRBV14 and TRBJ2-7, is EAGVTQFPSHSVIEKGQTVTLRCDPISGHDNLYWYRRVMGKEIKFLLHFVKESKQDESGMPNNRFLAERTGGTYSTLKVQPAELEDSGVYFCASRQGGLSYEQYFGPGTRLTVT.

This clone was counted once. V usage is TRBV7-3 and J usage is TRBJ2-3; TRBD2 matches 8 bases. This CDR3 region has 16 residues. J gave up 3 bases and V 5 bases, and 10 bases lay outside the gene matches. CDR1 is SGHTA and CDR2 is FQGTGA in the germline V gene. This CDR3 reads CASSLGTSRGTDTQYF. CDR3 nucleotide sequence: TGTGCCAGCAGCCTCGGGACTAGTCGGGGAACAGATACGCAGTATTTT.

The rearrangement uses TRBV18 and TRBJ1-2; D remains ambiguous. This CDR3 region has 13 residues. V gave up 1 base and J gave up 4 bases, with 7 bases separating them. CDR1 and CDR2 from the germline V gene are KGHSH and LQKENI. CDR3 sequence reads: CASSPLETYGYTF. Here the CDR3 DNA reads TGTGCCAGCTCACCACTAGAGACCTATGGCTACACCTTC.

J is TRBJ2-3 and V is TRBV4-3, with 9 positions matching TRBD2. The V and J ends lost 4 bases and 0 bases, in that order; junction bases with no gene match: 2. CDR1 is LGHNA and CDR2 is YSLEER in the germline V gene. The CDR3 is 15 amino acids. CDR3 DNA sequence: TGCGCCAGCAGCCTTAGCGGGAGAAGCACAGATACGCAGTATTTT. This translates into CASSLSGRSTDTQYF.

V gene TRBV28 combines with J gene TRBJ2-1; D unclear. The CDR3 length is 14 residues. The V end lost 6 bases, the J end lost 1 base, and 10 bases lay between the germline ends. Germline V gives CDR1 MDHEN, CDR2 SYDVKM. In DNA, the CDR3 is TGTGCCAGCAGAGTAGCTGGGTCCTACAATGAGCAGTTCTTC. Translated: CASRVAGSYNEQFF.

Notes on this clone: A much larger clone lies one base from this, so it may be a read error. The rearrangement joins TRBV29-1 to TRBJ2-1; D could derive from TRBD1 or TRBD2 (5 bases each). V lost 6 bases and J lost 5, with 14 bases in between. The CDR3 sequence is 13 residues long. CDR1 SQVTM and CDR2 ANQGSEA come from the germline V gene. CDR3 sequence reads: CSVARWGHNEQFF. For the CDR3, the DNA is TGCAGCGTCGCAAGATGGGGACACAATGAGCAGTTCTTC.

This clone was recorded many times. The V and J genes are TRBV28 and TRBJ2-1; tentatively, D is TRBD2 (6 bases). Germline V gene lookup returns CDR1 MDHEN and CDR2 SYDVKM. Between the trimmed V and J ends, which lost 6 bases and 4 bases, there was a span of 13 bases. The CDR3 extends over 14 amino acids. The CDR3 DNA follows: TGTGCCAGCAGCCGGGGACTTGAATACAATGAGCAGTTCTTC. Translating it yields CASSRGLEYNEQFF.

The chain is built from TRBV14 and TRBJ2-7; the D gene is possibly TRBD1 (6 bases). Deletions cut 0 bases from V and 2 bases from J, with 11 bases between. Germline CDR1 and CDR2: SGHDN and FVKESK. The CDR3 length is 15 residues. This CDR3 reads CASSQDRGKAYEQYF. In DNA, the CDR3 is TGTGCCAGCAGCCAAGACAGGGGAAAAGCCTACGAGCAGTACTTC. Using reference TRBV14 and TRBJ2-7 for the parts outside the CDR3, the full variable domain is EAGVTQFPSHSVIEKGQTVTLRCDPISGHDNLYWYRRVMGKEIKFLLHFVKESKQDESGMPNNRFLAERTGGTYSTLKVQPAELEDSGVYFCASSQDRGKAYEQYFGPGTRLTVT.

The chain combines TRBV28 with TRBJ2-2; D not resolved. This CDR3 is 15 amino acids long. The V gene lost 5 bases and the J gene lost 1 base, with 11 bases spanning the gap. Germline CDR1 is MDHEN and CDR2 is SYDVKM. The CDR3 protein is CASSEPRGNTGELFF. CDR3 sequence (DNA): TGTGCCAGCAGTGAGCCCCGTGGGAACACCGGGGAGCTGTTTTTT.

The chain links TRBV5-4 to TRBJ1-1, with D unclear. Germline V gene sequence: CDR1 SGHNT, CDR2 YYREEE (reference sequence). This CDR3 has 12 amino acids. Trimming removed 5 bases from V and 2 bases from J, with 7 bases in between. CDR3 coding DNA: TGTGCCAGCAGGCAGGAAAACACTGAAGCTTTCTTT. Amino acid sequence: CASRQENTEAFF.

The chain couples TRBV5-1 to TRBJ2-5, with a tentative D call TRBD2 (7 bases). The J call may be wrong; the DNA end is better matched by TRBJ2-7. Per the germline V gene, CDR1 is SGHRS and CDR2 is YFSETQ. CDR3 length: 16 residues. The CDR3 nucleotides read TGCGCCAGCAGCTGGGGGGGTAAACAGGGTCTCTACGAGCAGTACTTC. It yields the protein CASSWGGKQGLYEQYF.

The chain carries TRBV2 and TRBJ2-7, with a weak D call TRBD1 (5 bases). Germline V lookup: CDR1 SNHLY, CDR2 FYNNEI. CDR3 length: 13 amino acids. V was clipped by 7 bases and J by 0 bases, with 10 bases between them. The CDR3 loop reads CASKADTSYEQYF. The CDR3 nucleotides are TGTGCCAGCAAGGCGGACACCTCCTACGAGCAGTACTTC.

The chain joins TRBV10-1 to TRBJ1-4; D unclear. CDR1 WNHNN and CDR2 SYGVQD come from the germline V gene (reference sequence). With 5 bases removed from V and 8 bases from J, the gap between germline ends came to 12 bases. The CDR3 extends over 13 amino acids. CDR3 amino acids: CASSPAASEKLFF. DNA for the CDR3: TGCGCCAGCAGTCCCGCGGCAAGCGAAAAACTGTTTTTT.

Comment on this clone: At one boundary the junction diverges from the germline segment, which might be a read error. CDR3 sequence (DNA): TGTGCCGGCAGCTCGTCATCAATTATTGGAAACACCATATATTTT. Its translation is CAGSSSSIIGNTIYF. The chain joins TRBV7-8 to TRBJ1-3; no reliable D call. This CDR3 region has 15 residues. CDR1 is SGHVS, CDR2 FQNEAQ, per germline.

The J gene is TRBJ1-2, the V gene TRBV9; D unclear. Deletions cut 0 bases from V and 5 bases from J, with 14 bases between. CDR3 length equals 15 residues. Germline lookup yields CDR1 SGDLS and CDR2 YYNGEE. This CDR3 is CASSVDPIPWYGYTF. The CDR3 region has the DNA TGTGCCAGCAGCGTAGATCCCATCCCTTGGTATGGCTACACCTTC.

This clone was seen more than once but under ten times. J is TRBJ1-5 and V is TRBV28; unclear D gene. The CDR3 consists of 14 residues. Per the germline V gene, CDR1 is MDHEN and CDR2 is SYDVKM. Deletions cut 2 bases from V and 6 bases from J, with 11 bases between. The chain's CDR3 is CASSLRAGSQPQHF. CDR3 in DNA: TGTGCCAGCAGTTTAAGAGCCGGTAGTCAGCCCCAGCATTTT.

This rearrangement joins TRBV7-3 to TRBJ2-3; no clear D. Germline CDR1 and CDR2: SGHTA and FQGTGA. Trimming stripped 3 bases from V and 6 bases from J, with 16 bases between. The CDR3 is 15 residues long. CDR3 loop: CASSLDRVAGDTQYF. Written as DNA, the CDR3 is TGTGCCAGCAGCTTGGACCGGGTCGCCGGGGATACGCAGTATTTT.

This clone was counted a single time. Written as DNA, the CDR3 is TGTGCCAGTAGTTTACAACCCGAAGGCTACGAGCAGTACTTC. Translated: CASSLQPEGYEQYF. The chain recombines TRBV19 with TRBJ2-7; D not resolved. Germline lookup yields CDR1 LNHDA and CDR2 SQIVND (reference sequence). V shed 5 bases and J shed 3 bases, with 14 bases lying between them. This CDR3 contains 14 residues.

This sequence joins TRBV15 and TRBJ2-2, with 11 bases fitting TRBD2. This CDR3 comprises 16 residues. Looked up from germline, CDR1 is LNHNV and CDR2 is YYDKDF (reference sequence). After removal of 4 bases from V and 4 bases from J, the junction contained 5 bases not matched to a gene. The CDR3 region has the DNA TGTGCCACCAGCACCCCGACTAGCGGGGTCACCGGGGAGCTGTTTTTT. This encodes CATSTPTSGVTGELFF.

Worth noting for this clone: A far bigger clonotype differs at one base, so this is likely a read error. Other DNA sequences from this sample encode an identical CDR3 as well. The J gene is TRBJ2-5, the V gene TRBV4-2; D gene uncertain. The J call is uncertain, as TRBJ2-7 better fits the DNA end. The CDR3 runs to 15 residues. From germline, CDR1 is LGHNA and CDR2 YNFKEQ. The CDR3 region is CASSQEGDVSYEQYF. Written as DNA, the CDR3 is TGTGCCAGCAGCCAGGAAGGAGATGTATCCTACGAGCAGTACTTC.

Here the CDR3 reads CASAQTSNYGYTF. The CDR3 coding sequence is TGTGCCAGCGCTCAAACTTCTAACTATGGCTACACCTTC. The chain has TRBV28 and TRBJ1-2; D unresolved. Germline values: CDR1 MDHEN, CDR2 SYDVKM. This CDR3 contains 13 residues. Trimming removed 8 bases at V and 0 bases at J, with 10 bases between.